The text below deals with one TCR beta chain. This specimen comes from a study of T-cell memory formation after mild COVID-19. TCRdb called the 5' RACE reads again in MiXCR, with one record for every CDR3 protein. The sample includes hundreds of thousands of distinct CDR3 sequences, approximately 18% of them seen just once. The CDR3 has 13 amino acids. Looked up from germline, CDR1 is DFQATT and CDR2 is SNEGSKA (reference sequence). V was pared by 1 base and J by 8 bases, with 14 bases between. The sequenced sample was PBMCs or a T cell subset sorted from them (not recorded which). This chain uses TRBV20-1 with TRBJ1-2, with D unclear. The sequence derives from an adult woman who had mild COVID-19 (a few samples of this study predate the infection). Cell type and time point are not known. The CDR3 bases are TGCAGTGCTAGAGGGAGCGGGCGCGAGGGCTACACCTTC. Amino acid sequence: CSARGSGREGYTF.